The rows below give T cell receptor beta chains drawn from one sample of a study of cytomegalovirus exposure and HLA in healthy donors. This table comes from immunoSEQ multiplex PCR, and its TCRdb copy is limited to in-frame clones, with some not included. Among around 200,000 clones, around 85% were seen once, and the ten largest hold about 2.5%. Sequenced: PBMCs. The receptor source for this set is a woman in her forties or fifties in good health and CMV-seronegative. The CDR3 runs from the conserved cysteine through the conserved F or W. The D gene is left open where the match is weak. Rows may omit the clone size; those that give it use once, few, many or a size class.

j_call,v_call,d_call,clone_size,cdr3_aa,cdr3_nt
TRBJ2-3,TRBV29-1,TRBD1,.,CSVPPRGTGMTDTQYF,TGCAGCGTACCGCCCCGCGGGACAGGGATGACAGATACGCAGTATTTT
TRBJ1-5,TRBV7-8,TRBD1,once,CASSLAGQGAYQPQHF,TGTGCCAGCAGCTTAGCGGGACAGGGGGCCTATCAGCCCCAGCATTTT
TRBJ1-1,TRBV6-5,.,.,CASSSTGFLNTEAFF,TGTGCCAGCAGTTCAACAGGGTTCTTGAACACTGAAGCTTTCTTT
TRBJ2-1,TRBV21-1,.,.,CASSKLAGVLYNEQFF,TGTGCCAGCAGCAAACTAGCGGGAGTTCTTTACAATGAGCAGTTCTTC
TRBJ2-7,TRBV28,.,.,CASTFWEAGSHEQYF,TGTGCCAGCACCTTTTGGGAGGCGGGGTCCCACGAGCAGTACTTC
TRBJ2-7,TRBV28,.,once,CASSTGSSEQYF,TGTGCCAGCAGTACCGGGTCCTCGGAGCAGTACTTC
TRBJ2-1,TRBV28,.,.,CASSPTGRGVYNEQFF,TGTGCCAGCAGTCCTACGGGGCGGGGTGTCTACAATGAGCAGTTCTTC
TRBJ2-7,TRBV18,TRBD1,.,CASSPRQGAYEQYF,TGTGCCAGCTCACCAAGGCAGGGGGCGTACGAGCAGTACTTC
TRBJ2-1,TRBV4-3,TRBD2,.,CASSQEGSGNYNEQFF,TGCGCCAGCAGCCAAGAGGGTAGCGGGAACTACAATGAGCAGTTCTTC
TRBJ2-7,TRBV28,.,.,CASSPARYSNEQYF,TGTGCCAGCAGCCCCGCCAGGTATTCCAACGAGCAGTACTTC
TRBJ1-2,TRBV6-5,.,.,CASTTGTGYTF,TGTGCCAGCACCACAGGTACCGGCTACACCTTC
TRBJ1-2,TRBV7-2,.,.,CASSQPGTTYGYTF,TGTGCCAGCAGCCAGCCCGGGACAACCTATGGCTACACCTTC
TRBJ2-5,TRBV5-5,.,.,CASAMGRRLGLQETQYF,TGTGCCAGCGCAATGGGTCGGCGCCTAGGCCTACAAGAGACCCAGTACTTC
TRBJ1-3,TRBV7-9,.,.,CASSMGGLAGNTIYF,TGTGCCAGCAGCATGGGAGGTCTTGCTGGAAACACCATATATTTT
TRBJ1-5,TRBV6-1,TRBD1,.,CASSPQGAGPQHF,TGTGCCAGCAGCCCTCAGGGGGCCGGGCCCCAGCATTTT
TRBJ1-3,TRBV9,.,.,CASSAYDSGNTIYF,TGTGCCAGCAGCGCCTACGACTCTGGAAACACCATATATTTT
TRBJ1-3,TRBV28,.,.,CASRREEGYLTGNTIYF,TGTGCCAGCAGGCGGGAGGAAGGTTATTTAACCGGAAACACCATATATTTT
TRBJ2-5,TRBV30,.,.,CAWSFTAQETQYF,TGTGCCTGGAGTTTTACAGCCCAAGAGACCCAGTACTTC
TRBJ1-6,TRBV5-1,TRBD1,few,CASSPDRGDNSPLHF,TGCGCCAGCAGCCCGGACAGGGGAGATAATTCACCCCTCCACTTT
TRBJ2-1,TRBV9,TRBD2,.,CASSVGSAGPYNEQFF,TGTGCCAGCAGCGTAGGGTCAGCGGGGCCCTACAATGAGCAGTTCTTC
TRBJ2-1,TRBV10-3,TRBD2,once,CAISESSGRDHNEQFF,TGTGCCATCAGTGAGTCCTCCGGGAGGGACCACAATGAGCAGTTCTTC
TRBJ2-3,TRBV2,.,.,CASGRERSSTDTQYF,TGTGCCAGCGGAAGGGAGCGGTCCAGCACAGATACGCAGTATTTT
TRBJ2-7,TRBV2,TRBD1,.,CASSDRGQGPYEQYF,TGTGCCAGCAGTGACCGTGGACAGGGACCTTACGAGCAGTACTTC
TRBJ2-5,TRBV4-1,.,.,CASSQERRSQETQYF,TGCGCCAGCAGCCAAGAAAGGCGGTCCCAAGAGACCCAGTACTTC
TRBJ2-7,TRBV7-9,TRBD1,.,CASSLGPGQAQAEQYF,TGTGCCAGCAGCTTGGGTCCCGGACAGGCGCAAGCCGAGCAGTACTTC
TRBJ2-1,TRBV5-6,.,.,CASSLGATDYNEQFF,TGTGCCAGCAGCTTGGGAGCCACAGATTACAATGAGCAGTTCTTC
TRBJ1-2,TRBV6-5,.,.,CASSYQQGGGYTF,TGTGCCAGCAGTTACCAGCAGGGTGGTGGCTACACCTTC
TRBJ2-3,TRBV10-3,.,.,CAISATSTDTQYF,TGTGCCATCAGCGCGACTAGCACAGATACGCAGTATTTT
TRBJ1-2,TRBV30,TRBD1,.,CAWDGQGGLSGYTF,TGTGCCTGGGATGGACAGGGGGGATTAAGTGGCTACACCTTC
TRBJ2-7,TRBV30,TRBD2,.,CASSGGNPGDDEQYF,TGTGCCTCGTCCGGGGGGAACCCGGGGGACGACGAGCAGTACTTC
TRBJ1-2,TRBV19,.,once,CASNLQGAGGYTF,TGTGCCAGTAACCTACAGGGTGCTGGAGGCTACACCTTC
TRBJ1-1,TRBV28,.,.,CASRPQGGTEAFF,TGTGCCAGCAGGCCTCAGGGAGGCACTGAAGCTTTCTTT
TRBJ2-7,TRBV6-1,.,few,CASSEYLAGRGYEQYF,TGTGCCAGCAGTGAATACCTTGCCGGCAGGGGCTACGAGCAGTACTTC
TRBJ2-5,TRBV11-1,TRBD1,.,CASSPGDRGPYQETQYF,TGTGCCAGCAGCCCAGGGGACAGGGGGCCGTACCAAGAGACCCAGTACTTC
TRBJ1-5,TRBV5-6,TRBD1,few,CASSKNRGYQPQHF,TGTGCCAGCAGCAAAAACAGGGGATATCAGCCCCAGCATTTT
TRBJ1-2,TRBV2,.,.,CASSRTGPGYTF,TGTGCCAGCAGTCGCACAGGGCCCGGCTACACCTTC